The next 10 T cell receptor beta chains were all read from a single sample in a study of identical twins. TCRdb re-derived calls from the 5' RACE reads in MiXCR, one entry per CDR3 protein. The table has hundreds of thousands of distinct CDR3 sequences, 8.6% seen once. The same sample was also studied in work on yellow fever vaccine responses in identical twins.

Sequencing was done on a sample of PBMCs. Source of these receptors: a woman under 30 in good health.

The chain links TRBV10-3 to TRBJ2-6; TRBD2 matches at 7 bases. Unmatched junction bases numbered 10, after V lost 0 bases and J lost 2 bases. CDR3 length: 19 residues. Germline CDR1 is ENHRY and CDR2 is SYGVKD. The CDR3 coding sequence is TGTGCCATCAGTGAGTCGAACCGACTAGCTAAGGCTGGGGCCAACGTCCTGACTTTC. Protein sequence: CAISESNRLAKAGANVLTF.

This clonotype has more than one count but fewer than ten. The rearrangement uses TRBV18 and TRBJ2-1; 10 bases are shared with TRBD1. Germline-derived CDR1 and CDR2 are KGHSH and LQKENI. The CDR3 runs to 13 residues. V gave up 8 bases and J gave up 10 bases; unmatched junction bases: 8. The CDR3 here is CASRPSGQGEQFF. In DNA form, the CDR3 reads TGTGCCAGCCGACCTTCGGGACAGGGGGAGCAGTTCTTC.

This clonotype was counted only a few times. The V and J genes are TRBV7-3 and TRBJ2-3; 7 bases are shared with TRBD2. CDR3 length equals 14 residues. The V and J ends lost 6 bases and 1 base, in that order; junction bases with no gene match: 4. Germline CDR1 and CDR2: SGHTA and FQGTGA. The CDR3 DNA reads TGTGCCAGCAGTGGCAGCGGGGGCACAGATACGCAGTATTTT. This sequence encodes CASSGSGGTDTQYF.

The chain has TRBV2 and TRBJ1-6; 7 bases align to TRBD1. J gave up 4 bases and V 1 base, and 4 bases lay outside the gene matches. Germline CDR1 and CDR2: SNHLY and FYNNEI. This CDR3 comprises 16 residues. CDR3 nucleotide sequence: TGTGCCAGCAGTGAAGACAGGGGACGTTATAATTCACCCCTCCACTTT. It is translated as CASSEDRGRYNSPLHF.

This clonotype has just a few counts. The chain has TRBV11-1 and TRBJ2-1; 10 bases are shared with TRBD2. V shed 8 bases and J 0 bases; nucleotides not matched to a gene: 13. Germline V gene lookup returns CDR1 SGHAT and CDR2 FQDESV (reference sequence). The CDR3 spans 18 residues. The chain's CDR3 is CASGGRGLAGVSYNEQFF. The CDR3 DNA reads TGTGCCAGCGGGGGCCGGGGGCTAGCGGGAGTCTCCTACAATGAGCAGTTCTTC. Complete variable domain (other parts from reference TRBV11-1 and TRBJ2-1): EAEVAQSPRYKITEKSQAVAFWCDPISGHATLYWYRQILGQGPELLVQFQDESVVDDSQLPKDRFSAERLKGVDSTLKIQPAELGDSAMYLCASGGRGLAGVSYNEQFFGPGTRLTVL.

This clonotype has a count of ten or more. V and J are TRBV10-3 and TRBJ2-3, with 8 bases that match TRBD1. Germline values: CDR1 ENHRY, CDR2 SYGVKD. The CDR3 runs to 17 residues. V was clipped by 0 bases and J by 2 bases; unmatched bases: 7. CDR3 coding DNA: TGTGCCATCAGTGAGTCAATCGGGACAGGCCTCACAGATACGCAGTATTTT. It yields the protein CAISESIGTGLTDTQYF.

This clonotype has just a few counts. The chain combines TRBV6-6 with TRBJ2-2; perhaps D is TRBD1 or TRBD2 (6 bases each). Trimming took 9 bases from V and 7 from J, leaving 12 bases between them. The CDR3 has 12 amino acids. Germline values: CDR1 MNHNY, CDR2 SVGAGI (reference sequence). DNA for the CDR3: TGTGCCAGTCCGGGGGCTGGCGGGGAGCTGTTTTTT. Translation: CASPGAGGELFF.

This clonotype was observed a handful of times. The chain joins TRBV7-9 to TRBJ1-3; D not certain. With 8 bases removed from V and 4 bases from J, the gap between germline ends came to 12 bases. The CDR3 spans 13 residues. The germline V gene has CDR1 SEHNR and CDR2 FQNEAQ (reference sequence). CDR3 nucleotides: TGTGCCAGCGGACTTCGGGGAGGAAACACCATATATTTT. Amino acids: CASGLRGGNTIYF.

The chain uses TRBV2 and TRBJ2-1; a possible D gene is TRBD2 (6 bases). There are 13 residues in the CDR3. Between the trimmed V and J ends, which lost 4 bases and 7 bases, there was a span of 11 bases. Per germline, CDR1 SNHLY and CDR2 FYNNEI. CDR3 sequence (DNA): TGTGCCAGCAGTGGTGGGACTGGAAATGAGCAGTTCTTC. Translation gives CASSGGTGNEQFF. The full variable domain, completed using reference TRBV2 and TRBJ2-1, is EPEVTQTPSHQVTQMGQEVILRCVPISNHLYFYWYRQILGQKVEFLVSFYNNEISEKSEIFDDQFSVERPDGSNFTLKIRSTKLEDSAMYFCASSGGTGNEQFFGPGTRLTVL.

This sequence joins TRBV6-1 and TRBJ1-1; maybe TRBD1 (6 bases). Germline V CDR1 and CDR2: MNHNS, SASEGT. The CDR3 loop spans 15 amino acids. Trimming shortened V by 5 bases and J by 1 base, and 14 bases separated the two germline ends. The chain's CDR3 is CASSPRGAANTEAFF. CDR3 DNA: TGTGCCAGCAGTCCTCGGGGGGCGGCGAACACTGAAGCTTTCTTT.